The clone carrying this TCR beta chain occurred a few times. Compared with germline, one end of the junction differs, possibly owing to a read error. This entry comes from a study of cytomegalovirus exposure and HLA in healthy donors. This PCR relied on a set of 60 Vbeta primers and 13 Jbeta primers. Measured with immunoSEQ multiplex PCR; TCRdb has only the in-frame clones, and not every one. The repertoire includes roughly 160,000 clones, roughly 85% of them detected once, and 1% sits in the top ten. In germline, CDR1 is SSHAT, CDR2 FNYEAQ (reference sequence). This CDR3 comprises 13 residues. The sequence came from a boy aged 2 to 10 in good health and CMV-seronegative. The source material was PBMCs. V gene TRBV7-7 combines with J gene TRBJ2-7; D possibly corresponds to TRBD1 (5 bases). The chain's CDR3 is CASSLGATYEQYF. CDR3 bases: TGTGCTAGCAGCTTAGGGGCCACTTACGAGCAGTACTTC.